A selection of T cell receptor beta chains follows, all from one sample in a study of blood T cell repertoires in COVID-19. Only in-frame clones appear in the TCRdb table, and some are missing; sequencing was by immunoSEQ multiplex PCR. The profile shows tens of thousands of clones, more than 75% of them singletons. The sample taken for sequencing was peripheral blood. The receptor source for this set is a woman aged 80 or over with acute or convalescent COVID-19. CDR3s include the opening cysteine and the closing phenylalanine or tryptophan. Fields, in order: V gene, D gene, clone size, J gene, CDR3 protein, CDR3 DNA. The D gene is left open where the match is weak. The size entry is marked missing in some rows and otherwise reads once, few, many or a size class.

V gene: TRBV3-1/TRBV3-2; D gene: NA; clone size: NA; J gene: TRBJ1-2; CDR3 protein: CASSQDGRNYGYTF; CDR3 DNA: TGTGCCAGCAGCCAAGACGGCAGGAACTATGGCTACACCTTC
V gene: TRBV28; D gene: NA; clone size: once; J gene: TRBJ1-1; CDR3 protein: CASSPPGNTEAFF; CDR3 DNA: TGTGCCAGCAGCCCTCCGGGGAACACTGAAGCTTTCTTT
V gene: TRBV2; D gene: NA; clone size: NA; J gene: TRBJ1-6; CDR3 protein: CASNLDNSPLHF; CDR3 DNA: TGTGCCAGCAACCTAGATAATTCACCCCTCCACTTT
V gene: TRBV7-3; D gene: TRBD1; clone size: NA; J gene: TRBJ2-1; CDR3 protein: CASSLKLGQGNNEQFF; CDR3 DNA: TGTGCCAGCAGCTTAAAGTTAGGACAGGGGAACAATGAGCAGTTCTTC
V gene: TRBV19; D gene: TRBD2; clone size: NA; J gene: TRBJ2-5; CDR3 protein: CASSTTSGGQETQYF; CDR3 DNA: TGTGCCAGTAGTACGACTAGCGGGGGCCAAGAGACCCAGTACTTC
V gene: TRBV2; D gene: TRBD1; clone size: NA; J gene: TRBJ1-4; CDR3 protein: CASSRQGRAGDEKLFF; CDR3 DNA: TGTGCCAGCAGTAGACAGGGGAGGGCTGGGGACGAAAAACTGTTTTTT
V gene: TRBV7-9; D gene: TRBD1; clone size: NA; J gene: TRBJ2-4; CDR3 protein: CASSPQTGTRNIQYF; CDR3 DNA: TGTGCCAGCAGTCCTCAGACAGGGACGAGAAACATTCAGTACTTC
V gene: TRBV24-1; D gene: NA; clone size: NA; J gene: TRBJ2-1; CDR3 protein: CATSDLGGKDEQFF; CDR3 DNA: TGTGCCACCAGTGACTTAGGGGGAAAAGACGAGCAGTTCTTC
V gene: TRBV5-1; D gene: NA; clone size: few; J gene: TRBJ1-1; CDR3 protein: CASSRSMADEAFF; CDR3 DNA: TGCGCCAGCAGTCGGTCCATGGCGGATGAAGCTTTCTTT
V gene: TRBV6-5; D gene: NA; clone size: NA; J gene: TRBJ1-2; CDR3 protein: CASSYSSGTRGGYTF; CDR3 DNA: TGTGCCAGCAGTTACTCCTCCGGGACGCGGGGAGGCTACACCTTC
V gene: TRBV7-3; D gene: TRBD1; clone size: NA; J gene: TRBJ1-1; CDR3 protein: CASSLTGGGTEAFF; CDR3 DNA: TGTGCCAGCAGCCTGACAGGGGGCGGAACTGAAGCTTTCTTT
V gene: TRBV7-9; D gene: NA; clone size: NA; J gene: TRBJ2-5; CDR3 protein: CASSLGTGETQYF; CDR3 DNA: TGTGCCAGCAGCTTAGGAACAGGCGAGACCCAGTACTTC
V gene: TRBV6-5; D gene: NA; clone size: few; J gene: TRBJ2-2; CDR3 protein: CASSSESEAGELFF; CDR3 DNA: TGTGCCAGCAGTTCAGAGTCCGAGGCCGGGGAGCTGTTTTTT
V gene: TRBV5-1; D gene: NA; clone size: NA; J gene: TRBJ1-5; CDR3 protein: CASSPGDGQPQHF; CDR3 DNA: TGCGCCAGCAGTCCGGGGGATGGTCAGCCCCAGCATTTT
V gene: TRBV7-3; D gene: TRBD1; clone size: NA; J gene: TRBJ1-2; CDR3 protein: CASSPEDRADGYTF; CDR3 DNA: TGTGCCAGCAGCCCCGAGGACAGGGCTGACGGCTACACCTTC
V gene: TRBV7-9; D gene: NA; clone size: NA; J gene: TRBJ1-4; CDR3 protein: CASSFRDREKLFF; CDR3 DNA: TGTGCCAGCAGCTTCAGGGATCGTGAAAAACTGTTTTTT
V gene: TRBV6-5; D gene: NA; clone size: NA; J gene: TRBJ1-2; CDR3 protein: CASRPRQEYYGYTF; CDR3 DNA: TGTGCCAGCAGGCCCCGACAGGAATACTATGGCTACACCTTC
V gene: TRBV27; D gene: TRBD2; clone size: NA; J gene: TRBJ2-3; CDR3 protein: CASSFLGLAGGTDTQYF; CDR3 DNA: TGTGCCAGCAGTTTCCTTGGACTAGCGGGGGGGACAGATACGCAGTATTTT
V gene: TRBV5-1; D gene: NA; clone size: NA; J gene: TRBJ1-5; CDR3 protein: CASSLGTGQPQHF; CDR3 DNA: TGCGCCAGCAGCTTGGGTACCGGGCAGCCCCAGCATTTT
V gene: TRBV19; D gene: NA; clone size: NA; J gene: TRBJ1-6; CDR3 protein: CASMPGLNSPLHF; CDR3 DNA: TGTGCCAGTATGCCGGGGTTGAATTCACCCCTCCACTTT
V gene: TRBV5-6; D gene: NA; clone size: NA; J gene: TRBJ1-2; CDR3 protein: CASSFRGGYTF; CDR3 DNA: TGTGCCAGCAGCTTCAGGGGCGGCTACACCTTC
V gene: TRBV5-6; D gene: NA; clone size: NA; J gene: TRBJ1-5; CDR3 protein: CASSLGQGSQEPQHF; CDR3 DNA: TGTGCCAGCAGCTTGGGGCAGGGGTCCCAGGAGCCCCAGCATTTT
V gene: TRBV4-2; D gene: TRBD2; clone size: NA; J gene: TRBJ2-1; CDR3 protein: CASSQDQASGGRDEQFF; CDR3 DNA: TGTGCCAGCAGCCAAGATCAGGCTAGCGGGGGCCGGGATGAGCAGTTCTTC
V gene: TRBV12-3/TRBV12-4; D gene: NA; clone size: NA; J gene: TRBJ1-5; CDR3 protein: CASSLLRAKPQHF; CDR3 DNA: TGTGCCAGCAGTCTCCTGCGTGCTAAGCCCCAGCATTTT
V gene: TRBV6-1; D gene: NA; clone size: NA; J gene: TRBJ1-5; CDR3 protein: CASSERWFSTPPDQPQHF; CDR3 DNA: TGTGCCAGCAGTGAAAGGTGGTTTTCGACTCCCCCGGATCAGCCCCAGCATTTT